This TCR beta chain derives from a study of technical replicates of blood from several donors. The CDR3 covers 14 residues. Per the germline V gene, CDR1 is SEHNR and CDR2 is FQNEAQ (reference sequence). V shed 3 bases and J shed 2 bases, with 9 bases lying between them. Using immunoSEQ multiplex PCR, the repertoire was profiled, and TCRdb retains in-frame clones only, with some absent. The profile covers 50,000 or so clones, with 92% appearing a single time and 3% to 5% taken by the ten largest. This chain joins TRBV7-9 and TRBJ2-3; D is possibly TRBD2 (5 bases). Sequencing was done on a sample of PBMCs. The clonotype originates from a human donor in good health. Some clones in this sample may be carry-over from other donors' samples. In DNA, the CDR3 is TGTGCCAGCAGCTTGAAGAGGGACACAGATACGCAGTATTTT. It is translated as CASSLKRDTDTQYF.